This is a list of T cell receptor beta chains from one sample in a study of long-term antiretroviral therapy in people with HIV. Clones were sequenced by immunoSEQ multiplex PCR, and TCRdb holds only the in-frame ones, with some missing. Seen here are over 9,500 clones, 60% to 85% observed once, and the top ten hold around 21%. The source was unsorted PBMCs, collected 1.8 years before starting antiretroviral therapy. The receptors were sampled from a man aged 40-49 years with HIV. CDR3s include the opening cysteine and the closing phenylalanine or tryptophan. Each record gives: CDR3 protein, J gene, V gene.

CDR3 protein: CASSYAGPYNSPLHF; J gene: TRBJ1-6; V gene: TRBV6-6
CDR3 protein: CASSFFGANVLTF; J gene: TRBJ2-6; V gene: TRBV5-4
CDR3 protein: CASSPGMSYGYTF; J gene: TRBJ1-2; V gene: TRBV11-1
CDR3 protein: CSVRTGLMNTEAFF; J gene: TRBJ1-1; V gene: TRBV29-1
CDR3 protein: CASRGVPNTGELFF; J gene: TRBJ2-2; V gene: TRBV5-1
CDR3 protein: CAWMSRRGSYEQYF; J gene: TRBJ2-7; V gene: TRBV30
CDR3 protein: CASSKAGLAGDSYEQYF; J gene: TRBJ2-7; V gene: TRBV19
CDR3 protein: CASSLTTGGEQYF; J gene: TRBJ2-7; V gene: TRBV7-9
CDR3 protein: CASSRSGGRDEQFF; J gene: TRBJ2-1; V gene: TRBV4-1
CDR3 protein: CASSRAGVTNEQFF; J gene: TRBJ2-1; V gene: TRBV25-1
CDR3 protein: CASSEQGDQPQHF; J gene: TRBJ1-5; V gene: TRBV18
CDR3 protein: CASTALGGPTNYGYTF; J gene: TRBJ1-2; V gene: TRBV19
CDR3 protein: CASSIVGSYGYTF; J gene: TRBJ1-2; V gene: TRBV19
CDR3 protein: CATTYSFNQPQHF; J gene: TRBJ1-5; V gene: TRBV6-1
CDR3 protein: CASSQGTGFYEQYF; J gene: TRBJ2-7; V gene: TRBV4-2
CDR3 protein: CASSYNREPYEQYF; J gene: TRBJ2-7; V gene: TRBV6-6
CDR3 protein: CASSQGLGGVQETQYF; J gene: TRBJ2-5; V gene: TRBV4-1
CDR3 protein: CASSLDGTGDYQPQHF; J gene: TRBJ1-5; V gene: TRBV5-1
CDR3 protein: CASSRQGGYGTGTEAFF; J gene: TRBJ1-1; V gene: TRBV18
CDR3 protein: CASNPGEGRPQHF; J gene: TRBJ1-5; V gene: TRBV19
CDR3 protein: CASSLGPGLGIEQYF; J gene: TRBJ2-7; V gene: TRBV5-1
CDR3 protein: CASSLGLAGYNEQFF; J gene: TRBJ2-1; V gene: TRBV18
CDR3 protein: CASIQDRNTGELFF; J gene: TRBJ2-2; V gene: TRBV2
CDR3 protein: CASSPAGGPNTEAFF; J gene: TRBJ1-1; V gene: TRBV6-1
CDR3 protein: CASSRDRGYEQYF; J gene: TRBJ2-7; V gene: TRBV18
CDR3 protein: CASSLEGREDQPQHF; J gene: TRBJ1-5; V gene: TRBV27